At least ten counts were recorded for the clone carrying this TCR beta chain. Its cognate antigen is unknown. This sample was taken from a study of glioma-infiltrating T cells. Findings and limits, study-wide: Non-neoplastic patients had below-expected tissue-blood divergence, while all gliomas exceeded expectation. Very few CDR3 sequences were shared between tissue and blood.

The CDR3 spans 16 residues. Trimming left V 8 bases short and J 0 bases short, with 17 bases between. CDR1 SGHTA and CDR2 FQGNSA come from the germline V gene. Amplification of TCR alpha and beta CDR3 regions from RNA used iRepertoire nested multiplex PCR. One-step reverse transcription and amplification started from about 100-400 ng of tissue mRNA or PBMC total RNA. Each CDR3 protein is one row after TCRdb ran MiXCR on the multiplex PCR reads. The data show about 190,000 distinct CDR3 sequences, 25% to 35% seen once. This chain uses TRBV7-2 with TRBJ1-5; TRBD1 is a possible D gene (6 bases). This sequence was found in a human donor with low-grade glioma or glioblastoma, undergoing nonglioma brain surgery, or in good health (not recorded which). The specimen was glioma tissue, nonneoplastic brain tissue, or PBMCs (not recorded which). CDR3 bases: TGTGCCAGCCTTGGACAGCGACCTTATAGCAATCAGCCCCAGCATTTT. This codes for CASLGQRPYSNQPQHF.